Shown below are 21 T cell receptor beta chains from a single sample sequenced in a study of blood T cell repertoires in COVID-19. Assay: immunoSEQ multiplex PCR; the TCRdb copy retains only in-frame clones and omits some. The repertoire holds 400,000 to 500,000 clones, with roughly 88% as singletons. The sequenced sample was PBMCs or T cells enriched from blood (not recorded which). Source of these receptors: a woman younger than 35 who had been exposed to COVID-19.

DNA of the CDR3: TGTGCCACCAGTGATAGGACTAGCGGAAGCACAGATACGCAGTATTTT. This encodes CATSDRTSGSTDTQYF. The chain has TRBV24-1 and TRBJ2-3; 10 bases are shared with TRBD2. The CDR3 is 16 amino acids. Trimming at V came to 3 bases and at J to 0 bases, leaving 2 bases not matched to a gene. The germline V gene has CDR1 KGHDR and CDR2 SFDVKD.

In DNA form, the CDR3 reads TGCGCCAGCAGTCGGAAATGGAGCTCCTACAATGAGCAGTTCTTC. Translated: CASSRKWSSYNEQFF. This sequence joins TRBV23-1 and TRBJ2-1, with D unclear. TRBV23-1 counts as an open reading frame of uncertain function. The CDR3 has 15 residues. Trimming shortened V by 4 bases and J by 0 bases, and 10 bases separated the two germline ends.

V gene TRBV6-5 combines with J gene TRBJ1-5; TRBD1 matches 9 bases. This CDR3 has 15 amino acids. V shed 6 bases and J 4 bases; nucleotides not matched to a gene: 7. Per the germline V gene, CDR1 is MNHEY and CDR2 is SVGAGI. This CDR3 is CASSLRQGGNQPQHF. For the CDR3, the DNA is TGTGCCAGCAGCCTCCGACAGGGGGGGAATCAGCCCCAGCATTTT.

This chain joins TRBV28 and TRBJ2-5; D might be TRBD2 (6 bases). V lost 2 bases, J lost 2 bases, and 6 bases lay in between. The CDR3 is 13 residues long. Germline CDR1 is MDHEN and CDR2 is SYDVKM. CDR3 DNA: TGTGCCAGCAGTTTAGGGGGGCAAGAGACCCAGTACTTC. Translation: CASSLGGQETQYF. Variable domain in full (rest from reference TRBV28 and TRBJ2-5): DVKVTQSSRYLVKRTGEKVFLECVQDMDHENMFWYRQDPGLGLRLIYFSYDVKMKEKGDIPEGYSVSREKKERFSLILESASTNQTSMYLCASSLGGQETQYFGPGTRLLVL.

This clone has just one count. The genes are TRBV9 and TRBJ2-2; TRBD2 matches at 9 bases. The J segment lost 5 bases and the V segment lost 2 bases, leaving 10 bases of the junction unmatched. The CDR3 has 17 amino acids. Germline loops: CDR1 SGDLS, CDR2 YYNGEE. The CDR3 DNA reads TGTGCCAGCAGCGTTGGAGGAGCGGGGGGTTTTACCGGGGAGCTGTTTTTT. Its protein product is CASSVGGAGGFTGELFF.

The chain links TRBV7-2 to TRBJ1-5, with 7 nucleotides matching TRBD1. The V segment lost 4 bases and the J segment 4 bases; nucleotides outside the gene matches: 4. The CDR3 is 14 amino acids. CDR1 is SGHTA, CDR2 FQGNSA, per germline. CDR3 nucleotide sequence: TGTGCCAGCAGCTCAGGGACAGTAAATCAGCCCCAGCATTTT. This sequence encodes CASSSGTVNQPQHF. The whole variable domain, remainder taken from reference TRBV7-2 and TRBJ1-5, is GAGVSQSPSNKVTEKGKDVELRCDPISGHTALYWYRQSLGQGLEFLIYFQGNSAPDKSGLPSDRFSAERTGGSVSTLTIQRTQQEDSAVYLCASSSGTVNQPQHFGDGTRLSIL.

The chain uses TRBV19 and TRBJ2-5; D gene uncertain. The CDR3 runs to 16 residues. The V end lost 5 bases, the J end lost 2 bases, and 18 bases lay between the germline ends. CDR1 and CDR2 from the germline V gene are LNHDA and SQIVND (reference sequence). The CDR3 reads CASSARNEDSQETQYF. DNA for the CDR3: TGTGCCAGTAGTGCACGAAACGAAGACTCTCAAGAGACCCAGTACTTC.

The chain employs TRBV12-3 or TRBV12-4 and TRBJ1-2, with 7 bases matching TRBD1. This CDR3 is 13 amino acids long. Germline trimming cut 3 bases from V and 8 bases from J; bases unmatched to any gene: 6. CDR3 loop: CASSLQGVGGYTF. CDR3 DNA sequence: TGTGCCAGCAGTTTGCAGGGGGTGGGCGGCTACACCTTC.

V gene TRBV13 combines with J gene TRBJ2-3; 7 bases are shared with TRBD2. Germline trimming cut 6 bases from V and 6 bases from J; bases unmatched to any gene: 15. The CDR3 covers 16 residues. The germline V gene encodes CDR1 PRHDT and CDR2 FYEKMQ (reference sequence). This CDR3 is CASSSSGEGGFDTQYF. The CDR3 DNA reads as TGTGCCAGCAGTTCGAGCGGGGAGGGCGGGTTTGATACGCAGTATTTT. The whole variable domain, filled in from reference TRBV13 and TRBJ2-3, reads AAGVIQSPRHLIKEKRETATLKCYPIPRHDTVYWYQQGPGQDPQFLISFYEKMQSDKGSIPDRFSAQQFSDYHSELNMSSLELGDSALYFCASSSSGEGGFDTQYFGPGTRLTVL.

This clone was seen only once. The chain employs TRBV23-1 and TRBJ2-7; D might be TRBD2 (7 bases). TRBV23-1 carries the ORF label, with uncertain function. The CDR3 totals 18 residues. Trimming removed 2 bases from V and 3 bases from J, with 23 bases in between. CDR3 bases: TGCGCCAGCAGTCAAACGACTGGGCGAGGGGGAGGGGACTACGAGCAGTACTTC. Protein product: CASSQTTGRGGGDYEQYF.

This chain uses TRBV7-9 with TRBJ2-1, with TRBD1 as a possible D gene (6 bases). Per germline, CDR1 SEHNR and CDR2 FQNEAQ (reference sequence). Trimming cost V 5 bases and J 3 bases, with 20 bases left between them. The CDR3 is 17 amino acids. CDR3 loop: CASSPRVIGDNYNEQFF. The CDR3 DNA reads TGTGCCAGCAGCCCTAGGGTTATAGGGGACAACTACAATGAGCAGTTCTTC.

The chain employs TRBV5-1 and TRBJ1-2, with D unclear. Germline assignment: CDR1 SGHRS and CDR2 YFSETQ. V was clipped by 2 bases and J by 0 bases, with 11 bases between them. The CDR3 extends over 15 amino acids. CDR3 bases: TGCGCCAGCAGCTTTTCGGGTTCTTCTAACTATGGCTACACCTTC. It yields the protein CASSFSGSSNYGYTF.

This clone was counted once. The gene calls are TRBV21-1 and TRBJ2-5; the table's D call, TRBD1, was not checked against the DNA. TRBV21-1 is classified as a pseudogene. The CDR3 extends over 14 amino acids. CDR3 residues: CASNPTRGKDPQYF. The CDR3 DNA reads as TGTGCCAGCAATCCCACCAGGGGGAAGGATCCCCAGTACTTC.

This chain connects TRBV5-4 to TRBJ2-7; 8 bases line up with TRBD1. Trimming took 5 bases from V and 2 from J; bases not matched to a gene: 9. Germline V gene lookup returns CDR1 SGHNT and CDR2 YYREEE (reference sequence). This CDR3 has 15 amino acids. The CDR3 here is CASSSSDRGPYEQYF. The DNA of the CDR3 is TGTGCCAGCAGTTCCTCTGACAGGGGACCCTACGAGCAGTACTTC.

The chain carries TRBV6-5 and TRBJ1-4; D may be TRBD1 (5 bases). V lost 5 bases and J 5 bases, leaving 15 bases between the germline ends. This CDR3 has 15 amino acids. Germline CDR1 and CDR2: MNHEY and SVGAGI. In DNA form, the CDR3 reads TGTGCCAGCAGTACTCCTGAGCGGGGGAATGAAAAACTGTTTTTT. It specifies CASSTPERGNEKLFF.

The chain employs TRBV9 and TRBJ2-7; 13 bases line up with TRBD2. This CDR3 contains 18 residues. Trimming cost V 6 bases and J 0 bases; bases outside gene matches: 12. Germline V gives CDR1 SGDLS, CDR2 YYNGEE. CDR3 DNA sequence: TGTGCCAGCATGAGGACTAGCGGGGGACCGAAGAGCTCCTACGAGCAGTACTTC. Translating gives CASMRTSGGPKSSYEQYF.

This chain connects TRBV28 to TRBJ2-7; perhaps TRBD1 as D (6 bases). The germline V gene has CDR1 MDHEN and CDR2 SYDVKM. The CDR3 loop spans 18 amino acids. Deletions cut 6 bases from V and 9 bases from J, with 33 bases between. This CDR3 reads CASSSPAPLHRVRIGQYF. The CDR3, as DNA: TGTGCCAGCAGCTCACCCGCCCCCCTACACAGGGTTCGGATCGGGCAGTACTTC.

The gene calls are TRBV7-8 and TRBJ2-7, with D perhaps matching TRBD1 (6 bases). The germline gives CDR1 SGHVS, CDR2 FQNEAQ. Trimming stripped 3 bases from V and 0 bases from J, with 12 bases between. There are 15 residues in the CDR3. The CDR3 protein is CASSLGQGPSYEQYF. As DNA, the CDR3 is TGTGCCAGCAGCTTGGGGCAGGGGCCCTCCTACGAGCAGTACTTC.

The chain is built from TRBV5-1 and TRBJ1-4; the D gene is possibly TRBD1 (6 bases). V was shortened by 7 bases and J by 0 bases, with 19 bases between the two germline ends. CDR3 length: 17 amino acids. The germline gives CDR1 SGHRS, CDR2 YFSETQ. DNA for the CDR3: TGCGCCAGCTCACTTTTGAACTCAGGGGCAACTAATGAAAAACTGTTTTTT. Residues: CASSLLNSGATNEKLFF.

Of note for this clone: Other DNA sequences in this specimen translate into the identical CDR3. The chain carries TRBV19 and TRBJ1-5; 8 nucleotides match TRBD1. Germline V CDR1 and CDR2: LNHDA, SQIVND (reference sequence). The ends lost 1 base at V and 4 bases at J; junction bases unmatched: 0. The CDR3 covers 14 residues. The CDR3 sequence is CASSIGTGNQPQHF. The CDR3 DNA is TGTGCCAGTAGTATAGGGACAGGGAATCAGCCCCAGCATTTT.

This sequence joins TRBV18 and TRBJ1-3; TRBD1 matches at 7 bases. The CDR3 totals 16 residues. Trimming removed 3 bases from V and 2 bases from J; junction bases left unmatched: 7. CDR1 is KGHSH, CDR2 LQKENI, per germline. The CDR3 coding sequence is TGTGCCAGCTCACCGACAGGGCCAGGAACTGGAAACACCATATATTTT. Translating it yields CASSPTGPGTGNTIYF.